This T cell receptor beta chain was profiled in a study of cytomegalovirus exposure and HLA in healthy donors. Study-level results: Analysis was performed later, and it showed HLA-associated TCR beta chains to be more clonally expanded than equally common others. Some V segments (TRBV6-2 and TRBV6-3 among them) were excluded as indistinguishable. Later analysis reportedly placed an Asian-associated ancestry cluster below the approximately 730-donor mean in N-insertions.

The PCR had 60 Vbeta and 13 Jbeta primers. Produced via immunoSEQ multiplex PCR; TCRdb's table is partial and in-frame only. Of 150,000 to 200,000 clones listed, around 69% are singletons. This clone has only a few counts. The target antigen is unknown. V shed 8 bases, J shed 4 bases, and the junction held 13 bases outside the gene matches. This CDR3 has 16 residues. In germline, CDR1 is MGHRA, CDR2 YSYEKL. The receptor was isolated from a man aged 55 to 70 in good health and CMV-seronegative. This sequence joins TRBV4-1 and TRBJ2-2; 7 bases fit TRBD2. The sequencing sample was made of PBMCs. CDR3 region: CASGIRREPATGELFF. In DNA, the CDR3 is TGCGCCAGCGGCATTAGGCGGGAGCCCGCCACCGGGGAGCTGTTTTTT.